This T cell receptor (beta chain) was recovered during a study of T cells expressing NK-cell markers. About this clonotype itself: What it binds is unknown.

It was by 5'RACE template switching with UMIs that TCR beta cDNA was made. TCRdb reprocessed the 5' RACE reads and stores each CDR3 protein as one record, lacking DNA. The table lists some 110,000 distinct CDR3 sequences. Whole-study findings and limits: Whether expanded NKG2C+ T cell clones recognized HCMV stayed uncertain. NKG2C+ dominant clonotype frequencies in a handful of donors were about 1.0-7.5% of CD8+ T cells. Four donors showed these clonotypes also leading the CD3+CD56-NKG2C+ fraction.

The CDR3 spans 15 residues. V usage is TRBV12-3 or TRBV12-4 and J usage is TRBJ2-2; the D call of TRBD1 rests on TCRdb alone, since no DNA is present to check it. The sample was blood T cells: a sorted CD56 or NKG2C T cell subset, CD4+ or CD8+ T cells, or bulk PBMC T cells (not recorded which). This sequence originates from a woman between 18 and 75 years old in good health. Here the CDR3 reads CASSFFPGYTGELFF.